The 13 T cell receptor beta chains below all came from one sample that was sequenced in a study of OX40 agonist ivuxolimab in advanced cancers. Measured with immunoSEQ multiplex PCR; TCRdb has only the in-frame clones, and not every one. The data show fewer than 85,000 clones, with approximately 91% seen just once and approximately 0.81% held by the top ten. The sequencing here drew on CD4+ or CD8+ T cells sorted from blood, taken in a trial of the OX40 agonist ivuxolimab. Receptor source: an adult with an advanced solid tumor such as melanoma, head and neck, liver or kidney cancer.

The chain couples TRBV5-1 to TRBJ1-2; 8 positions match TRBD1. Trimming at V came to 5 bases and at J to 2 bases, leaving 5 bases not matched to a gene. Germline V gene data show CDR1 as SGHRS and CDR2 as YFSETQ. CDR3 size: 14 residues. The CDR3 reads CASSPGDRNYGYTF. Here the CDR3 DNA reads TGCGCCAGCAGTCCTGGGGACAGGAACTATGGCTACACCTTC.

The V call is TRBV5-5, the J call TRBJ2-7, with TRBD1 matching over 7 bases. The CDR3 loop spans 15 amino acids. V shed 0 bases, J shed 4 bases, and the junction held 7 bases outside the gene matches. Looked up from germline, CDR1 is SGHKS and CDR2 is YYEKEE (reference sequence). The CDR3 DNA reads TGTGCCAGCAGCTTGGACGGGACAGCCTTTTACGAGCAGTACTTC. Its translation is CASSLDGTAFYEQYF.

The rearrangement joins TRBV28 to TRBJ2-6; no definite D call. The CDR3 contains 17 residues. Between the trimmed V and J ends, which lost 4 bases and 0 bases, there was a span of 13 bases. The germline V gene has CDR1 MDHEN and CDR2 SYDVKM. For the CDR3, the DNA is TGTGCCAGCAGTTCCTTCAGGCTCCCCTCTGGGGCCAACGTCCTGACTTTC. Translation: CASSSFRLPSGANVLTF. Filled out from reference TRBV28 and TRBJ2-6, the complete variable domain reads DVKVTQSSRYLVKRTGEKVFLECVQDMDHENMFWYRQDPGLGLRLIYFSYDVKMKEKGDIPEGYSVSREKKERFSLILESASTNQTSMYLCASSSFRLPSGANVLTFGAGSRLTVL.

The CDR3 bases are TGTGCCAGTAGTGGAGAAGGGACTAGCGGGATATACAATGAGCAGTTCTTC. Amino acid sequence: CASSGEGTSGIYNEQFF. J is TRBJ2-1 and V is TRBV19, with 13 bases aligning to TRBD2. Trimming cost V 5 bases and J 4 bases; bases outside gene matches: 8. This CDR3 comprises 17 residues. Germline CDR1 and CDR2: LNHDA and SQIVND (reference sequence).

The gene calls are TRBV30 and TRBJ1-2; no reliable D call. V was shortened by 0 bases and J by 6 bases, with 8 bases between the two germline ends. The CDR3 length is 12 residues. The germline gives CDR1 GTSNPN, CDR2 SVGIG (reference sequence). This CDR3 reads CAWSVWGNGYTF. The CDR3 region has the DNA TGTGCCTGGAGTGTCTGGGGAAATGGCTACACCTTC.

The CDR3 region is CASSGTGLRTDTQYF. CDR3 DNA sequence: TGTGCCAGCAGCGGGACTGGTCTTCGCACAGATACGCAGTATTTT. The V call is TRBV7-3, the J call TRBJ2-3; possible D gene TRBD2, 6 bases. Germline V gene sequence: CDR1 SGHTA, CDR2 FQGTGA. This CDR3 has 15 amino acids. V was clipped by 5 bases and J by 1 base, with 13 bases between them. The variable domain in full, completed from reference TRBV7-3 and TRBJ2-3, reads GAGVSQTPSNKVTEKGKYVELRCDPISGHTALYWYRQSLGQGPEFLIYFQGTGAADDSGLPNDRFFAVRPEGSVSTLKIQRTERGDSAVYLCASSGTGLRTDTQYFGPGTRLTVL.

This chain uses TRBV5-6 with TRBJ1-5, with 9 bases fitting TRBD1. The V gene's germline CDR1 is SGHDT and CDR2 YYEEEE. V was clipped by 3 bases and J by 4 bases; unmatched bases: 5. CDR3 length: 15 amino acids. The CDR3 coding sequence is TGTGCCAGCAGCTGGACAGGGGAAGGAAATCAGCCCCAGCATTTT. The encoded protein is CASSWTGEGNQPQHF.

This sequence joins TRBV20-1 and TRBJ1-1; D is uncertain. The CDR3 extends over 10 amino acids. V lost 3 bases and J 3 bases, leaving 2 bases between the germline ends. Germline V gene lookup returns CDR1 DFQATT and CDR2 SNEGSKA (reference sequence). CDR3 in amino acids: CSASDTEAFF. The DNA for the CDR3 is TGCAGTGCTAGTGACACTGAAGCTTTCTTT.

The count of this clone is one. The rearrangement joins TRBV6-1 to TRBJ2-2; the match to TRBD2 covers 7 bases. Trimming took 2 bases from V and 5 from J; bases not matched to a gene: 8. This CDR3 is 16 amino acids long. Germline-derived CDR1 and CDR2 are MNHNS and SASEGT. The CDR3 DNA follows: TGTGCCAGCAGTGAATACGCGGGGGTGGGGACCGGGGAGCTGTTTTTT. This codes for CASSEYAGVGTGELFF.

The chain combines TRBV7-4 with TRBJ1-5; no definite D call. Germline CDR1 and CDR2: SGHVT and SQSDAQ. With 1 base removed from V and 2 bases from J, the gap between germline ends came to 9 bases. The CDR3 length is 15 residues. CDR3 in DNA: TGTGCCAGCAGCTTAGAGCCCGAGGGCAATCAGCCCCAGCATTTT. Protein sequence: CASSLEPEGNQPQHF. Supplemented by reference TRBV7-4 and TRBJ1-5, the full variable domain reads GAGVSQSPRYKVAKRGRDVALRCDSISGHVTLYWYRQTLGQGSEVLTYSQSDAQRDKSGRPSGRFSAERPERSVSTLKIQRTEQGDSAVYLCASSLEPEGNQPQHFGDGTRLSIL.

The chain joins TRBV6-5 to TRBJ2-7, with TRBD2 as a possible D gene (5 bases). Germline V gene data show CDR1 as MNHEY and CDR2 as SVGAGI. This CDR3 comprises 12 residues. Trimming pared 10 bases from V and 4 bases from J, leaving 14 bases between. CDR3 protein: CATAGPGYEQYF. CDR3 DNA sequence: TGTGCCACCGCGGGCCCCGGGTACGAGCAGTACTTC.

The rearrangement uses TRBV6-5 and TRBJ2-7; TRBD1 agrees at 9 bases. V lost 2 bases, J lost 2 bases, and 1 base stayed unmatched. Germline V gene sequence: CDR1 MNHEY, CDR2 SVGAGI. The CDR3 is 14 amino acids. In nucleotides, the CDR3 is TGTGCCAGCAGTTACGGGACAGGGCCCTACGAGCAGTACTTC. Amino acids: CASSYGTGPYEQYF.

The chain carries TRBV29-1 and TRBJ2-7; D may match TRBD1 or TRBD2 (6 bases each). CDR1 and CDR2 from the germline V gene are SQVTM and ANQGSEA. The CDR3 has 16 residues. The V gene lost 4 bases and the J gene lost 0 bases, with 19 bases spanning the gap. CDR3 amino acids: CSVVGSGGVSSYEQYF. The CDR3, as DNA: TGCAGCGTTGTCGGGAGTGGGGGCGTCTCCTCCTACGAGCAGTACTTC.